This T cell receptor beta chain derives from a study of control samples from healthy donors and cancer patients. The CDR3 has 13 residues. V was trimmed by 2 bases and J by 7 bases, leaving 11 bases between them. CDR1 and CDR2 (germline): SGHTA, FQGTGA. Clones were read by immunoSEQ multiplex PCR, and TCRdb kept only the in-frame ones, dropping some. The sample contains 55,000 to 65,000 clones, around 87% of which appear only once. This chain connects TRBV7-3 to TRBJ1-1; no firm D call. Sequenced input: PBMCs. The clonotype originates from a woman aged 55-69 years with lung cancer. CDR3 nucleotides: TGTGCCAGCAGCTTAGGTGCGGCAGGTGAAGCTTTCTTT. It specifies CASSLGAAGEAFF.